The TCR beta chain described here comes from a study of cytomegalovirus exposure and HLA in healthy donors. CDR1 is SGHNT and CDR2 is YYREEE in the germline V gene (reference sequence). The CDR3 sequence is 14 residues long. Trimming took 1 base from V and 2 from J; bases not matched to a gene: 2. The study, taken as a whole, reports: The study put 150 to 200 TCR beta chains on its list as cytomegalovirus-associated. In a later analysis, first-cohort TCR clusters were found to tend to co-occur in the 130 or so validation repertoires.

Worth noting for this clone: The antigen is undetermined.

The data were produced by immunoSEQ multiplex PCR, yet TCRdb's version contains in-frame clones alone and is incomplete. This table has 95,000 to 150,000 clones, 75% to 90% appearing once. Material for sequencing was PBMCs. This receptor was obtained from a woman between 18 and 29 years old in good health and CMV-seronegative. J is TRBJ2-7 and V is TRBV5-4; 8 bases fit TRBD1. The chain's CDR3 is CASSLTTGAYEQYF. The CDR3 coding sequence is TGTGCCAGCAGCTTGACGACAGGGGCCTACGAGCAGTACTTC.